This T cell receptor (beta chain) was recorded in a study of lymphopenia after photon versus proton radiotherapy. Here immunoSEQ multiplex PCR was the method, and the copy in TCRdb shows in-frame clones only, minus some. The sample records almost 25,000 clones, about 82% being singletons. Broader study findings: After the lymphocyte nadir, photon-treated repertoires showed oligoclonal expansion, especially of CD8+ Temra cells. Post-nadir TCR diversity decline inversely tracked overall survival among those who died. Proton therapy kept repertoires fairly stable, unlike photons, which gained effector/memory cells.

A word on this clone: Its cognate antigen is unknown.

Sample: peripheral blood, taken from a patient treated with proton-based radiotherapy. This TCR derives from a woman aged 70-85 years with pancreatic cancer.

The CDR3 loop is CASTVLLSYNEQFF. In DNA, the CDR3 is TGTGCCAGCACGGTTCTACTCTCCTACAATGAGCAGTTCTTC. The rearrangement links TRBV2 to TRBJ2-1; D is ambiguous. Trimming removed 7 bases from V and 0 bases from J, with 10 bases in between. The CDR3 totals 14 residues. Germline values: CDR1 SNHLY, CDR2 FYNNEI.